This T cell receptor beta chain was obtained from a study of CD8+ T cells in alopecia areata. Treatment here: oral pan-JAK inhibitor, 5-10 mg twice daily. Study-level results: Tissue-resident alphabeta T cells belonging to normal skin likewise get sequenced within scalp specimens. Researchers report lesional scalp, most notably alopecia totalis/universalis, outstripped normal scalp in clonality.

V lost 2 bases and J lost 0; bases outside the gene matches: 8. Germline lookup yields CDR1 MNHNS and CDR2 SASEGT. The CDR3 sequence is 18 residues long. As concerns this clone: Antigen unknown.

Extraction and reverse transcription of RNA yielded cDNA as the sequencing template. Sequenced by immunoSEQ multiplex PCR; TCRdb stores in-frame clones only, minus some. This sample carries more than 200,000 clones, around 65% of them seen once, and the ten largest clones take around 4%. This sequence was found in a human donor with alopecia areata. The sequencing here drew on CD4+ T cells sorted from blood, taken at week 4, from a patient treated with tofacitinib. The rearrangement joins TRBV6-1 to TRBJ2-1; 9 bases map to TRBD2. The CDR3 DNA follows: TGTGCCAGCAGTGAATTCGGTAGCGGGGGTCTCTCCTACAATGAGCAGTTCTTC. It is translated as CASSEFGSGGLSYNEQFF.